Presented here are 19 T cell receptor beta chains from one specimen sequenced in a study of CD8 T cells in ankylosing spondylitis (dated by TCRdb to 2016 to 2017). Library preparation was by 5' RACE. For sequencing, an Illumina HiSeq 2500 was employed. TCRdb handled the public reads itself, with Q25 trimming in fastp and clone calling in MiXCR, and kept productive beta chains. Each entry merges the rows of one CDR3 protein and shows their most common DNA and genes. The sample table contains 200,000 or so distinct CDR3 sequences; only one count was recorded for 15% to 20% of them. Of the sample, around 4% is held by the ten largest clones. Sequenced material: blood, either unsorted or a sorted T cell fraction (not recorded which). The receptor set was obtained from a male donor aged 10-30 years with ankylosing spondylitis or in good health (not recorded which). Donor details come from another sample of the same person, matched by shared clones.

Many counts were recorded for this clonotype. The chain employs TRBV7-8 and TRBJ2-1; no clear D. The CDR3 extends over 12 amino acids. The germline CDR1 and CDR2 sequences are SGHVS and FQNEAQ. Trimming stripped 5 bases from V and 8 bases from J, with 10 bases between. The CDR3 reads CASSTEWDEQFF. CDR3 in DNA: TGTGCCAGCAGCACTGAGTGGGATGAGCAGTTCTTC.

This clonotype was counted between two and nine times. The J gene is TRBJ2-3, the V gene TRBV10-1; possibly TRBD1 for D (6 bases). The germline CDR1 and CDR2 sequences are WNHNN and SYGVQD (reference sequence). This CDR3 is built from 15 residues. V shed 8 bases and J shed 1 base, with 16 bases lying between them. The CDR3 DNA reads TGCGCCAGCGGCACCGGGGACATGGGCACAGATACGCAGTATTTT. As protein: CASGTGDMGTDTQYF.

In its sample, this clonotype was seen many times. J is TRBJ2-3 and V is TRBV20-1, with 7 bases fitting TRBD2. Germline V lookup: CDR1 DFQATT, CDR2 SNEGSKA (reference sequence). Trimming removed 3 bases from V and 0 bases from J; junction bases left unmatched: 12. The CDR3 length is 17 residues. The CDR3 reads CSARAGTTVSSTDTQYF. The CDR3 DNA follows: TGCAGTGCTAGGGCCGGGACTACCGTCTCTAGCACAGATACGCAGTATTTT.

This clonotype has just a few counts. The chain joins TRBV20-1 to TRBJ2-1; no firm D call. The CDR3 totals 15 residues. The V and J ends lost 6 bases and 0 bases respectively, with 15 bases between them. CDR1 DFQATT and CDR2 SNEGSKA come from the germline V gene (reference sequence). CDR3 nucleotides: TGCAGTGCACCCCCTGACGGCAGCTCCTACAATGAGCAGTTCTTC. Its translation: CSAPPDGSSYNEQFF.

This clonotype showed up many times. The rearrangement links TRBV11-2 to TRBJ2-1; 7 bases are a match to TRBD2. The CDR3 has 11 residues. The trim removed 5 bases at V and 10 bases at J, leaving 2 bases unmatched. Germline CDR1 reads SGHAT; CDR2 reads FQNNGV. The CDR3 loop reads CASSVAGEQFF. The CDR3 coding sequence is TGTGCCAGCAGCGTAGCGGGCGAGCAGTTCTTC.

This clonotype was recorded many times. The chain combines TRBV5-1 with TRBJ2-3, with 10 positions matching TRBD1. This CDR3 has 15 amino acids. The J segment lost 0 bases and the V segment lost 4 bases, leaving 2 bases of the junction unmatched. Germline V gene lookup returns CDR1 SGHRS and CDR2 YFSETQ. The CDR3 DNA sequence: TGCGCCAGCAGCCGGGACAGGGGTAGCACAGATACGCAGTATTTT. Translated: CASSRDRGSTDTQYF. Using reference TRBV5-1 and TRBJ2-3 for the parts outside the CDR3, the full variable domain is KAGVTQTPRYLIKTRGQQVTLSCSPISGHRSVSWYQQTPGQGLQFLFEYFSETQRNKGNFPGRFSGRQFSNSRSEMNVSTLELGDSALYLCASSRDRGSTDTQYFGPGTRLTVL.

This clonotype was recorded many times. The rearrangement links TRBV15 to TRBJ2-7; D call uncertain. CDR1 and CDR2 from the germline V gene are LNHNV and YYDKDF (reference sequence). This CDR3 has 13 amino acids. Between the trimmed V and J ends, which lost 0 bases and 3 bases, there was a span of 6 bases. This chain's CDR3 is CATSRDKGYEQYF. CDR3 bases: TGTGCCACCAGCAGAGATAAGGGCTACGAGCAGTACTTC.

This chain uses TRBV6-2 or TRBV6-3 with TRBJ2-3; D tentatively reads TRBD1 or TRBD2 (7 bases each). Germline CDR1 is MNHEY and CDR2 is SVGEGT. The CDR3 is made up of 16 amino acids. Between the trimmed V and J ends, which lost 3 bases and 6 bases, there was a span of 19 bases. DNA of the CDR3: TGTGCCAGCAGTTATGACCTGACAGGGACTAAGGATACGCAGTATTTT. Encoded protein: CASSYDLTGTKDTQYF.

This CDR3 reads CASSQDAYNEQFF. CDR3 DNA: TGTGCCAGCAGCCAGGACGCCTACAATGAGCAGTTCTTC. The chain couples TRBV7-3 to TRBJ2-1; no clear D gene. This CDR3 is 13 amino acids long. V lost 5 bases, J lost 2 bases, and 7 bases lay in between. CDR1 is SGHTA, CDR2 FQGTGA, per germline.

There are many counts of this clonotype. V gene TRBV6-2 or TRBV6-3 combines with J gene TRBJ2-3; 8 bases align to TRBD1. Germline CDR1 is MNHEY and CDR2 is SVGEGT. The CDR3 consists of 14 residues. V trimming: 8 bases; J trimming: 1 base; junction bases outside the gene matches: 5. The CDR3 here is CASLDRAGTDTQYF. CDR3 coding DNA: TGTGCCAGCCTGGACAGGGCGGGCACAGATACGCAGTATTTT.

This clonotype has just a few counts. The chain joins TRBV7-9 to TRBJ2-4; no firm D call. The CDR3 length is 16 residues. V was pared by 0 bases and J by 0 bases, with 9 bases between. CDR1 is SEHNR and CDR2 is FQNEAQ in the germline V gene (reference sequence). The chain's CDR3 is CASSLALSGAKNIQYF. The DNA of the CDR3 is TGTGCCAGCAGCTTAGCCTTGTCGGGAGCCAAAAACATTCAGTACTTC.

This clonotype came up many times. This rearrangement joins TRBV7-9 to TRBJ2-7, with 12 bases aligning to TRBD1. From germline, CDR1 is SEHNR and CDR2 FQNEAQ (reference sequence). After removal of 5 bases from V and 3 bases from J, the junction contained 8 bases not matched to a gene. The CDR3 is 16 residues long. For the CDR3, the DNA is TGTGCCAGCAGCCGAACCGGGACAGGGGGCCTCTACGAGCAGTACTTC. The encoded protein is CASSRTGTGGLYEQYF.

Many counts were recorded for this clonotype. The chain combines TRBV18 with TRBJ2-1; D is unresolved. Trimming pared 2 bases from V and 6 bases from J, leaving 14 bases between. The germline V gene encodes CDR1 KGHSH and CDR2 LQKENI. This CDR3 has 15 residues. CDR3 residues: CASSPKGSYLNEQFF. The CDR3 region has the DNA TGTGCCAGCTCACCAAAGGGAAGTTACCTCAATGAGCAGTTCTTC. Using reference TRBV18 and TRBJ2-1 for the parts outside the CDR3, the full variable domain is NAGVMQNPRHLVRRRGQEARLRCSPMKGHSHVYWYRQLPEEGLKFMVYLQKENIIDESGMPKERFSAEFPKEGPSILRIQQVVRGDSAAYFCASSPKGSYLNEQFFGPGTRLTVL.

The sample holds many counts of this clonotype. The chain couples TRBV29-1 to TRBJ2-2; TRBD2 agrees at 8 bases. CDR3 length: 16 amino acids. The ends lost 3 bases at V and 1 base at J; junction bases unmatched: 7. Germline CDR1 is SQVTM and CDR2 is ANQGSEA. The CDR3 sequence: CSVEVVAGQNTGELFF. CDR3 coding DNA: TGCAGCGTTGAGGTAGTAGCGGGACAGAACACCGGGGAGCTGTTTTTT.

This clonotype was detected ten times or more. The chain couples TRBV10-3 to TRBJ2-7; 12 bases agree with TRBD2. Germline CDR1 ENHRY, CDR2 SYGVKD. With V trimmed by 7 bases and J by 7 bases, 17 bases remained unmatched. The CDR3 runs 17 residues. The CDR3 DNA sequence: TGTGCCATCACCGCTAGCGGGAGGGCGGGGGTGAAGGTAGAGCAGTACGTC. This sequence encodes CAITASGRAGVKVEQYV.

This clonotype occurred many times. The V call is TRBV14, the J call TRBJ2-3; 7 bases are a match to TRBD1. V dropped 4 bases and J dropped 0; count of bases not matched to a gene: 1. Germline V lookup: CDR1 SGHDN, CDR2 FVKESK. There are 14 residues in the CDR3. CDR3 region: CASSRDRSTDTQYF. The CDR3 coding sequence is TGTGCCAGCAGCCGGGACAGAAGCACAGATACGCAGTATTTT.

This clonotype was seen repeatedly, ten times or more. This chain uses TRBV20-1 with TRBJ1-6; D unclear. The CDR3 covers 17 residues. Germline-derived CDR1 and CDR2 are DFQATT and SNEGSKA (reference sequence). V dropped 3 bases and J dropped 0 bases, with 15 bases sitting between them. The CDR3 loop is CSASSVTSSSYNSPLHF. The CDR3 DNA follows: TGCAGTGCTAGTTCAGTGACGAGCAGCTCCTATAATTCACCCCTCCACTTT.

The CDR3: CASSQTWAGELFF. CDR3 sequence (DNA): TGTGCCAGCAGCCAAACGTGGGCCGGGGAGCTGTTTTTT. The rearrangement links TRBV6-2 or TRBV6-3 to TRBJ2-2; unclear D gene. Trimming removed 6 bases at V and 6 bases at J, with 11 bases between. The V gene's germline CDR1 is MNHEY and CDR2 SVGEGT. The CDR3 spans 13 residues.

The rearrangement links TRBV4-3 to TRBJ2-5, with TRBD1 as a possible D gene (5 bases). V was cut by 0 bases and J by 5 bases, with 7 bases left in between. Germline values: CDR1 LGHNA, CDR2 YSLEER. The CDR3 sequence is 13 residues long. The CDR3 here is CASSQDWGETQYF. The CDR3 bases are TGCGCCAGCAGCCAAGACTGGGGCGAGACCCAGTACTTC.